Sequencing of this TCR beta chain was carried out in a study of blood T cell repertoires in COVID-19 (dated by TCRdb to the early 2020s). Notes on the research overall: Collaborator samples came from the United States, Italy and Spain and covered acute and convalescent phases of COVID-19. Sample metadata almost always included a de-identified subject ID, COVID-19 status, age in years and sex. The samples were drawn from two sources: the first 160 participants of the ongoing ImmuneRACE study, and about 1,300 subjects contributed by 6 global collaborators. The material from the prospective study consisted of cDNA or gDNA derived from T cells, B-cell-depleted T cells, or PBMCs. Where HLA class I and class II types were available, the types were taken from metadata supplied by the sample provider, not from assay-based typing. The repertoires were released in a freely available public database meant as a resource for research on the immune response to SARS-CoV-2. Subjects who had been exposed to COVID-19, were actively infected with it, or had recovered from it provided the deeply sampled blood TCRbeta repertoires that made up the dataset. The paper as a whole reports these results and caveats: The amount of clinical and demographic metadata varied by source and participant and was provided uncurated.

Whole blood was collected in K2EDTA tubes by collaborating institutions according to the institutions' own protocols. Collaborator samples were shipped for TCRbeta analysis as frozen whole blood, isolated PBMCs, or DNA extracted from either sample type. In regard to this clone: The target of this receptor is not known. The record has no base qualities; no much larger clone is one base away.

TCRbeta CDR3 regions were amplified from genomic DNA using the immunoSEQ Assay, a bias-controlled multiplex PCR. Under the source paper's analysis protocol: The number of nucleated cells in each sample was estimated from the amplification of reference gene primers within the assay. Sequence reads were collapsed and filtered to measure the absolute abundance of every unique TCRbeta CDR3 rearrangement. For each sample, productive Simpson clonality was calculated by taking the square root of Simpson's diversity index across productive rearrangements. TCRdb provides this immuneACCESS table in a form limited to in-frame rearrangements. Some clones are lacking; in checked studies, under half of them reflect an unresolved V gene, and why the rest are absent is not known. The V and J calls and clone size come from that table; D and trimming were worked out from the DNA. Counted in this sample were around 160,000 clones; 75% to 85% of them appeared once. About a tenth of the sample belongs to the ten largest clones.

Trimming takes 6 bases off V and 5 bases off J; junction bases not matched to a gene: 11. There are 16 amino acids in the CDR3, from cysteine to phenylalanine inclusive. Only CDR3 DNA remains: 48 bases, in frame from the first base. For CDR1 and CDR2, the germline V gene lists SGHTA and FQGNSA. Sequencing used peripheral blood. This TCR came from a human donor in a cohort sampled during active COVID-19. The rearranged chain carries TRBV7-2 and TRBJ2-1; TRBD2 agrees with 9 junctional bases. The CDR3 region: CASRGGASGNNNEQFF. At the DNA level, the sequence is TGTGCCAGCAGGGGGGGAGCTAGCGGGAATAACAATGAGCAGTTCTTC. The entire variable domain, with the stretches around the CDR3 drawn from the reference TRBV7-2 and TRBJ2-1 proteins, is GAGVSQSPSNKVTEKGKDVELRCDPISGHTALYWYRQSLGQGLEFLIYFQGNSAPDKSGLPSDRFSAERTGGSVSTLTIQRTQQEDSAVYLCASRGGASGNNNEQFFGPGTRLTVL.